This T cell receptor beta chain emerged from a study of T-cell reconstitution after alpha-beta-depleted transplantation in children. This clonotype was detected only a few times. Using unique molecular identifiers, the investigators prepared the TCRbeta library. In TCRdb, the PCR reads were re-called with MiXCR into one record per CDR3 protein. This sample yields about 540,000 distinct CDR3 sequences, of which around 17% are seen a single time; 2.5% to 3.5% belongs to the top ten. The clonotype comes from a human donor who donated a stem cell graft to a child with acute lymphoblastic leukemia. The sample consisted of PBMCs from the stem cell graft donor, taken from the stem cell graft.

The CDR3, as DNA: TGCGCCAGCAGCTCTATCGGCGGTAGCTCCTACGAGCAGTACTTC. This sequence encodes CASSSIGGSSYEQYF. This sequence joins TRBV5-1 and TRBJ2-7, with unresolved D. Between the trimmed V and J ends, which lost 3 bases and 0 bases, there was a span of 13 bases. This CDR3 spans 15 amino acids. Germline CDR1 is SGHRS and CDR2 is YFSETQ.